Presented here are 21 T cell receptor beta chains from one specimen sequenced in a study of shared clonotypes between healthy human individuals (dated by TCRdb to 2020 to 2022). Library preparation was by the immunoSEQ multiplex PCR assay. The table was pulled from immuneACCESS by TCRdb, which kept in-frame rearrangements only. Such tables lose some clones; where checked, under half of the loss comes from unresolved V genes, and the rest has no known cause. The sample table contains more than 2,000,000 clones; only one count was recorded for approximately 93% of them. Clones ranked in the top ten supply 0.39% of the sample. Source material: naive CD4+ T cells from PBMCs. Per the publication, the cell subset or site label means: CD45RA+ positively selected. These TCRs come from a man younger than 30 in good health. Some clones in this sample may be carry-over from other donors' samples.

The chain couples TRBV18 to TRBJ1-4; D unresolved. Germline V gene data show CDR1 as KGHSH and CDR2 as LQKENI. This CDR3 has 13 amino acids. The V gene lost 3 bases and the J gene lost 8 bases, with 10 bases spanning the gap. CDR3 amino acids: CASSPGGREKLFF. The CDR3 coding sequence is TGTGCCAGCTCACCCGGCGGGCGAGAAAAACTGTTTTTT.

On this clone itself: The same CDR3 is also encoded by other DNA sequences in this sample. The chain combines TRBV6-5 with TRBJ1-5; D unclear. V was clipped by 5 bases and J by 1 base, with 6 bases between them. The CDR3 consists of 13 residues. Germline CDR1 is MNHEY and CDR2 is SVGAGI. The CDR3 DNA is TGTGCCAGCAGTCGGACCAGCAATCAGCCCCAGCATTTT. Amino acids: CASSRTSNQPQHF.

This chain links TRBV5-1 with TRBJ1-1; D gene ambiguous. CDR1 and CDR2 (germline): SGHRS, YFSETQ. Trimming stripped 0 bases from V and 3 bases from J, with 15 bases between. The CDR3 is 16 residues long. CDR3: CASSLAGIKGDTEAFF. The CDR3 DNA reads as TGCGCCAGCAGCTTGGCAGGAATCAAGGGAGACACTGAAGCTTTCTTT.

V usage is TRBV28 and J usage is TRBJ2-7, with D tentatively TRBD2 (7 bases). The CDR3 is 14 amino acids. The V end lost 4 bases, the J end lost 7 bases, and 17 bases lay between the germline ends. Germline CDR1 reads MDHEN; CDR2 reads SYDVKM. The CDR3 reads CASSWGGRGGEQYF. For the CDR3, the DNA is TGTGCCAGCAGTTGGGGCGGGAGAGGGGGGGAGCAGTACTTC.

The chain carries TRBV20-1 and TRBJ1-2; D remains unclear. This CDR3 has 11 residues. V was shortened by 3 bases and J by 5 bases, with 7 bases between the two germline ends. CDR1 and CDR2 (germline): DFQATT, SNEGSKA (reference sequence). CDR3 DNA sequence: TGCAGTGCTAGTGTAGGGTATGGCTACACCTTC. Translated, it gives CSASVGYGYTF.

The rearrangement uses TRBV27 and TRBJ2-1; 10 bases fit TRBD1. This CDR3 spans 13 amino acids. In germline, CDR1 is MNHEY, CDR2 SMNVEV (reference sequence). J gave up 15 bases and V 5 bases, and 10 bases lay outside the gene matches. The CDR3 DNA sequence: TGTGCCAGCAGTCCAGCGGGACAGGGGTCCCCGTTCTTC. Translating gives CASSPAGQGSPFF.

CDR3 DNA sequence: TGTGCCAGCAGTTACTCGGCGACTAGCGGAGGGGAGACCCAGTACTTC. Its translation: CASSYSATSGGETQYF. The chain uses TRBV6-5 and TRBJ2-5; TRBD2 aligns across 9 bases. The junction had 7 bases not matched to a gene; V was cut back by 0 bases and J by 5 bases. The germline V gene has CDR1 MNHEY and CDR2 SVGAGI. The CDR3 has 16 amino acids.

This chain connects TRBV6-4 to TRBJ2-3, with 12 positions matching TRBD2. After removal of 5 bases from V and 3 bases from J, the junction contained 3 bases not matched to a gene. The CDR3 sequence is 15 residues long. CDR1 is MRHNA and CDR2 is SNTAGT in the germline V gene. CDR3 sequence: CASSLAGGPTDTQYF. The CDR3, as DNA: TGTGCCAGCAGTCTAGCGGGAGGGCCGACAGATACGCAGTATTTT.

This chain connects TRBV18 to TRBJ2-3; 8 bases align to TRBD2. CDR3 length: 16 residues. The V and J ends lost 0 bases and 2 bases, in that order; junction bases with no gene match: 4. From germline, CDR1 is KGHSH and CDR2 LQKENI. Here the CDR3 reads CASSPPLAGSTDTQYF. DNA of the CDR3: TGTGCCAGCTCACCACCGCTAGCGGGCTCCACAGATACGCAGTATTTT.

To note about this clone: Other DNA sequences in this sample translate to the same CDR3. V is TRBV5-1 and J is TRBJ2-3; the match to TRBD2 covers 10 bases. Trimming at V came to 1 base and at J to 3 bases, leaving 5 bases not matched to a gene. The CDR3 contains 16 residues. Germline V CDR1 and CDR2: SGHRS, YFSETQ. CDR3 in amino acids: CASSLLAGEGTDTQYF. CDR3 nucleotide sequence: TGCGCCAGCAGCTTGCTAGCGGGAGAGGGAACAGATACGCAGTATTTT.

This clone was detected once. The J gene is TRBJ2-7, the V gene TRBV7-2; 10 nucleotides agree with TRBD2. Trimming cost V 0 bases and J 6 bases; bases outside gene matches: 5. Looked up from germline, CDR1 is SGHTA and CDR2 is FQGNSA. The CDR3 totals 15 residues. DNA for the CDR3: TGTGCCAGCAGCTTAGCTAGCGGGAGGACTGGCGAGCAGTACTTC. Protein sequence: CASSLASGRTGEQYF.

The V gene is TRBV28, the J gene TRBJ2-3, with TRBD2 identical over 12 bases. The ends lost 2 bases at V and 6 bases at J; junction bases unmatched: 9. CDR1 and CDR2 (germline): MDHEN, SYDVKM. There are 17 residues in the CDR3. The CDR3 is CASSLLLAGGQSDTQYF. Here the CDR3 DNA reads TGTGCCAGCAGTTTACTTCTAGCGGGAGGGCAATCGGATACGCAGTATTTT.

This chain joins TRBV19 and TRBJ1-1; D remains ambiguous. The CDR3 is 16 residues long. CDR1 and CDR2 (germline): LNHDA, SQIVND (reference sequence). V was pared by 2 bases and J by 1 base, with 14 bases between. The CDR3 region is CASSINRAEGNTEAFF. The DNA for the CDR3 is TGTGCCAGTAGTATAAATAGGGCGGAGGGGAACACTGAAGCTTTCTTT. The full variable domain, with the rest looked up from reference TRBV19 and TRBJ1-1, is DGGITQSPKYLFRKEGQNVTLSCEQNLNHDAMYWYRQDPGQGLRLIYYSQIVNDFQKGDIAEGYSVSREKKESFPLTVTSAQKNPTAFYLCASSINRAEGNTEAFFGQGTRLTVV.

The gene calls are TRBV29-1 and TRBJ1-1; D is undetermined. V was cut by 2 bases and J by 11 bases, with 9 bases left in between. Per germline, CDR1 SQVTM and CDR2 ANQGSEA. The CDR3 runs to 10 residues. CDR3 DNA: TGCAGCGTTGAAAGGGATTCTGCTTTCTTT. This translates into CSVERDSAFF.

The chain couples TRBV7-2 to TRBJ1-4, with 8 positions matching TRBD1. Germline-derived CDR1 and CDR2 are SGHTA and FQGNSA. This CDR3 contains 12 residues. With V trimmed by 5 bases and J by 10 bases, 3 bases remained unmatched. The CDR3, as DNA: TGTGCCAGCAGCCCGGACAGGGTAAAACTGTTTTTT. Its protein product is CASSPDRVKLFF.

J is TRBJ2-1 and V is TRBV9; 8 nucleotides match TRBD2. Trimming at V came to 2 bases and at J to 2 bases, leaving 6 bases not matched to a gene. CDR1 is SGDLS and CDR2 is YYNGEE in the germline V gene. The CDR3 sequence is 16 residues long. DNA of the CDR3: TGTGCCAGCAGCGTGGGACCGGGACTAGCCTACAATGAGCAGTTCTTC. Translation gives CASSVGPGLAYNEQFF.

The CDR3 DNA follows: TGCGCCAGCAGCTACCAAACAGGGCTTTACACTGAAGCTTTCTTT. This translates into CASSYQTGLYTEAFF. The V and J genes are TRBV5-1 and TRBJ1-1; a possible D gene is TRBD1 (6 bases). V lost 3 bases and J lost 3, with 15 bases in between. This CDR3 comprises 15 residues. CDR1 and CDR2 (germline): SGHRS, YFSETQ.

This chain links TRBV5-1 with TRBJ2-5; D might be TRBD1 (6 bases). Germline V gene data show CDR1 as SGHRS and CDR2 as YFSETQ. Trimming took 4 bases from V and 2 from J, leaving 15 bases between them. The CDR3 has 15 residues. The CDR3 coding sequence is TGCGCCAGCAGCCTACAAAGGACAGTTCAAGAGACCCAGTACTTC. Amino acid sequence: CASSLQRTVQETQYF.

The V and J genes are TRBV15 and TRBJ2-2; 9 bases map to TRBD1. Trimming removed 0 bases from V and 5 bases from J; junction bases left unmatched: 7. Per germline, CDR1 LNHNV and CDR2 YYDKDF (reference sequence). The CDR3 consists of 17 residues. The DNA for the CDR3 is TGTGCCACCAGCAGAGAGGTGGGACAGGGACGGACCGGGGAGCTGTTTTTT. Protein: CATSREVGQGRTGELFF. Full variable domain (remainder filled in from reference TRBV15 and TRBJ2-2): DAMVIQNPRYQVTQFGKPVTLSCSQTLNHNVMYWYQQKSSQAPKLLFHYYDKDFNNEADTPDNFQSRRPNTSFCFLDIRSPGLGDTAMYLCATSREVGQGRTGELFFGEGSRLTVL.

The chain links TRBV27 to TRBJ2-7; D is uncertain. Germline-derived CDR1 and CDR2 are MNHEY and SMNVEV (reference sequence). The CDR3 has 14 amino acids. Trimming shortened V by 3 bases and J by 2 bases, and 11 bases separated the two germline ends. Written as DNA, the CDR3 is TGTGCCAGCAGTTTGGGTGGCGGAGCCTACGAGCAGTACTTC. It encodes CASSLGGGAYEQYF.

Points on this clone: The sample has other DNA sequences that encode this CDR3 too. Here the CDR3 reads CATGEQYF. The CDR3 DNA reads as TGTGCCACAGGCGAGCAGTACTTC. The V gene is TRBV28, the J gene TRBJ2-7, with D unclear. CDR1 and CDR2 from the germline V gene are MDHEN and SYDVKM. The CDR3 sequence is 8 residues long. Deletions cut 10 bases from V and 6 bases from J, with 4 bases between.